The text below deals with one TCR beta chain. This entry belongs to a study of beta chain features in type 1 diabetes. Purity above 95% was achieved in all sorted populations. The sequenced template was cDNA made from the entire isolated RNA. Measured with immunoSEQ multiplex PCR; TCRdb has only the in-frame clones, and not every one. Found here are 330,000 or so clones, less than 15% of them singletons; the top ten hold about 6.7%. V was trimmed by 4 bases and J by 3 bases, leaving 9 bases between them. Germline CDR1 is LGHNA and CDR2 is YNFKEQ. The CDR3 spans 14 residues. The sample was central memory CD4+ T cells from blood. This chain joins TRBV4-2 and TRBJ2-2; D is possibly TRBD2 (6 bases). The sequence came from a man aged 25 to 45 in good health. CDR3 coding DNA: TGTGCCAGCAGCCCAGGAGGGGACACCGGGGAGCTGTTTTTT. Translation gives CASSPGGDTGELFF.